This TCR beta chain was sequenced in a study of cytomegalovirus exposure and HLA in healthy donors. The CDR3 runs to 17 residues. The ends were cut back, 2 bases at V and 5 bases at J, with 21 bases in the middle. Germline CDR1 is SGHNT and CDR2 is YYREEE (reference sequence). Broader study findings: The authors reported that TCR beta sequences could predict HLA-A and HLA-B alleles. These predictions were accurate for most subjects in the first cohort.

On this clone itself: What it binds is unknown.

Use of 60 Vbeta and 13 Jbeta primers characterized the PCR. This table comes from immunoSEQ multiplex PCR, and its TCRdb copy is limited to in-frame clones, with some not included. The profile shows 100,000 or so clones, roughly two thirds of them singletons. The chain joins TRBV5-4 to TRBJ2-3; TRBD1 might be the D (5 bases). Sequenced sample: PBMCs. The sequence came from a man aged 30 to 45 in good health and CMV-seronegative. CDR3 sequence reads: CASSLHVGGASLDTQYF. In DNA, the CDR3 is TGTGCCAGCAGCTTACATGTGGGTGGGGCTTCATTAGATACGCAGTATTTT.